Given below is one T cell receptor beta chain in context. Its specificity is unknown. J was trimmed by 4 bases and V by 6 bases; bases with no gene match: 6. Germline CDR1 is SGHTA and CDR2 is FQGTGA. The CDR3 extends over 15 amino acids. The PCR was carried out with 60 Vbeta primers and 13 Jbeta primers. Profiled with immunoSEQ multiplex PCR; TCRdb holds only in-frame clones, not every one. This table holds under 200,000 clones, roughly 80% found once. These data come from a study of cytomegalovirus exposure and HLA in healthy donors. Study-level results: Accounts indicate the classifier identified cytomegalovirus status with strong specificity and sensitivity. Specificity of a few CMV-associated chains for CMV antigens was verified in vitro.

Sequencing was carried out using PBMCs. The genes are TRBV7-3 and TRBJ2-2, with 9 bases matching TRBD1. This receptor was taken from a female donor in good health and CMV-seronegative. DNA of the CDR3: TGTGCCAGCAGTTCAACAGGGGGCTTCACCGGGGAGCTGTTTTTT. Residues: CASSSTGGFTGELFF.